Below are 16 T cell receptor beta chains sequenced from a single sample in a study of OX40 agonist ivuxolimab in advanced cancers. The method was immunoSEQ multiplex PCR; TCRdb's version includes in-frame clones alone and lacks a portion of them. This sample yields 45,000 to 65,000 clones, of which 80% to 90% are seen a single time; 11% to 15% belongs to the top ten. The sequenced sample was CD4+ or CD8+ T cells sorted from blood, obtained in a trial of the OX40 agonist ivuxolimab. The origin of the receptors is an adult with an advanced solid tumor such as melanoma, head and neck, liver or kidney cancer.

In its sample, this clone was seen once. V usage is TRBV4-1 and J usage is TRBJ1-2; no firm D call. This CDR3 is built from 16 residues. Per the germline V gene, CDR1 is MGHRA and CDR2 is YSYEKL. V was shortened by 3 bases and J by 0 bases, with 14 bases between the two germline ends. CDR3 loop: CASSQEDGSANYGYTF. Here the CDR3 DNA reads TGCGCCAGCAGCCAGGAAGACGGTTCAGCTAACTATGGCTACACCTTC.

V gene TRBV4-2 combines with J gene TRBJ1-2; 8 nucleotides agree with TRBD1. Germline V gene sequence: CDR1 LGHNA, CDR2 YNFKEQ. The CDR3 contains 15 residues. The ends lost 4 bases at V and 8 bases at J; junction bases unmatched: 12. Here the CDR3 reads CASSPSLTGVFGYTF. The CDR3 DNA reads as TGTGCCAGCAGCCCCTCCCTGACAGGGGTTTTCGGCTACACCTTC.

This chain's CDR3 is CARSLDRGFILFTEAFF. The CDR3 DNA reads as TGTGCCAGAAGCTTGGACAGGGGTTTTATCCTTTTCACTGAAGCTTTCTTT. The chain carries TRBV5-3 and TRBJ1-1; 7 bases map to TRBD1. TRBV5-3 is sorted into the ORF group, with uncertain function. The CDR3 spans 17 residues. J gave up 4 bases and V 0 bases, and 12 bases lay outside the gene matches.

The V gene is TRBV27, the J gene TRBJ2-7, with 10 bases lining up with TRBD1. Germline V gene lookup returns CDR1 MNHEY and CDR2 SMNVEV (reference sequence). There are 16 residues in the CDR3. V lost 0 bases and J lost 7; bases outside the gene matches: 9. The CDR3 loop is CASSLSRGQGIREQYF. Here the CDR3 DNA reads TGTGCCAGCAGTTTATCCCGGGGACAGGGGATACGTGAGCAGTACTTC.

The chain has TRBV6-5 and TRBJ1-4; no definite D call. Between the trimmed V and J ends, which lost 2 bases and 10 bases, there was a span of 14 bases. CDR3 length equals 14 residues. Germline V gene lookup returns CDR1 MNHEY and CDR2 SVGAGI. The CDR3 DNA sequence: TGTGCCAGCAGTTACGAGGCGAATCGGGGAAAACTGTTTTTT. Amino acid sequence: CASSYEANRGKLFF.

This chain links TRBV9 with TRBJ2-6; no clear D. The CDR3 has 14 residues. Trimming left V 4 bases short and J 0 bases short, with 5 bases between. Germline values: CDR1 SGDLS, CDR2 YYNGEE. CDR3 sequence reads: CASSPDSGANVLTF. The CDR3, as DNA: TGTGCCAGCAGCCCAGACTCTGGGGCCAACGTCCTGACTTTC.

The rearrangement uses TRBV7-9 and TRBJ1-4, with a weak D call TRBD1 (6 bases). V was shortened by 5 bases and J by 4 bases, with 14 bases between the two germline ends. CDR1 is SEHNR, CDR2 FQNEAQ, per germline (reference sequence). CDR3 length: 15 amino acids. CDR3 DNA sequence: TGTGCCAGCAGCCCAGGGGTCTCGGATAATGAAAAACTGTTTTTT. Residues: CASSPGVSDNEKLFF.

V usage is TRBV6-5 and J usage is TRBJ2-7, with D uncertain. The CDR3 runs to 14 residues. The germline V gene has CDR1 MNHEY and CDR2 SVGAGI. V dropped 4 bases and J dropped 3 bases, with 13 bases sitting between them. This chain's CDR3 is CASSLASDGYEQYF. Written as DNA, the CDR3 is TGTGCCAGCAGTTTGGCCTCGGACGGCTACGAGCAGTACTTC.

The chain uses TRBV4-3 and TRBJ1-4, with D maybe TRBD1 (5 bases). The CDR3 has 16 amino acids. CDR1 is LGHNA and CDR2 is YSLEER in the germline V gene. Trimming removed 4 bases from V and 1 base from J, with 13 bases in between. CDR3 in DNA: TGCGCCAGCAGCCTCAGTCGGGGGGTAACTAATGAAAAACTGTTTTTT. Residues: CASSLSRGVTNEKLFF.

The chain employs TRBV29-1 and TRBJ1-2; the D is unclear. Trimming removed 6 bases at V and 5 bases at J, with 16 bases between. The CDR3 is 13 amino acids. Looked up from germline, CDR1 is SQVTM and CDR2 is ANQGSEA. CDR3 sequence reads: CSVAPTEQYGYTF. The CDR3 DNA follows: TGCAGCGTGGCCCCCACAGAACAGTATGGCTACACCTTC.

The CDR3 DNA sequence: TGTGCCAGCAGCTTGGACAGGGTAAACAATGAGCAGTTCTTC. Translation: CASSLDRVNNEQFF. The chain recombines TRBV5-4 with TRBJ2-1; a possible D gene is TRBD1 (6 bases). V was trimmed by 0 bases and J by 5 bases, leaving 9 bases between them. CDR1 and CDR2 (germline): SGHNT, YYREEE (reference sequence). CDR3 length: 14 amino acids.

The J gene is TRBJ1-1, the V gene TRBV4-3; D perhaps matches TRBD1 (6 bases). The V and J ends lost 1 base and 2 bases respectively, with 14 bases between them. The germline V gene encodes CDR1 LGHNA and CDR2 YSLEER. The CDR3 length is 16 residues. CDR3 in DNA: TGCGCCAGCAGCCAAGGTTGGACACAGGGCAACACTGAAGCTTTCTTT. Its translation is CASSQGWTQGNTEAFF.

The chain carries TRBV5-6 and TRBJ2-1, with D possibly TRBD2 on 6 matching bases. CDR1 is SGHDT and CDR2 is YYEEEE in the germline V gene. Trimming took 2 bases from V and 1 from J, leaving 10 bases between them. CDR3 length: 15 residues. The CDR3 coding sequence is TGTGCCAGCAGCTTCGGACGGGGGTCCTACAATGAGCAGTTCTTC. This encodes CASSFGRGSYNEQFF. Full variable domain (rest looked up from reference TRBV5-6 and TRBJ2-1): DAGVTQSPTHLIKTRGQQVTLRCSPKSGHDTVSWYQQALGQGPQFIFQYYEEEERQRGNFPDRFSGHQFPNYSSELNVNALLLGDSALYLCASSFGRGSYNEQFFGPGTRLTVL.

The chain links TRBV7-9 to TRBJ1-2; D gene ambiguous. Trimming stripped 5 bases from V and 2 bases from J, with 9 bases between. The CDR3 has 13 amino acids. Germline values: CDR1 SEHNR, CDR2 FQNEAQ (reference sequence). CDR3 sequence: CASSPAGNYGYTF. DNA for the CDR3: TGTGCCAGCAGCCCCGCGGGCAACTATGGCTACACCTTC.

The rearrangement joins TRBV7-9 to TRBJ2-2, with TRBD1 identical over 7 bases. Germline V gives CDR1 SEHNR, CDR2 FQNEAQ (reference sequence). The CDR3 covers 16 residues. With V trimmed by 1 base and J by 0 bases, 2 bases remained unmatched. CDR3 nucleotide sequence: TGTGCCAGCAGCTTAGAGGACAGGCCGAACACCGGGGAGCTGTTTTTT. The encoded protein is CASSLEDRPNTGELFF.

This clone was seen a single time. The J gene is TRBJ2-7, the V gene TRBV15; D uncertain. Trimming removed 0 bases from V and 6 bases from J, with 6 bases in between. The CDR3 is 12 amino acids. Germline lookup yields CDR1 LNHNV and CDR2 YYDKDF (reference sequence). In DNA form, the CDR3 reads TGTGCCACCAGCAGAGATTTGGTCGAGCAGTACTTC. This encodes CATSRDLVEQYF.